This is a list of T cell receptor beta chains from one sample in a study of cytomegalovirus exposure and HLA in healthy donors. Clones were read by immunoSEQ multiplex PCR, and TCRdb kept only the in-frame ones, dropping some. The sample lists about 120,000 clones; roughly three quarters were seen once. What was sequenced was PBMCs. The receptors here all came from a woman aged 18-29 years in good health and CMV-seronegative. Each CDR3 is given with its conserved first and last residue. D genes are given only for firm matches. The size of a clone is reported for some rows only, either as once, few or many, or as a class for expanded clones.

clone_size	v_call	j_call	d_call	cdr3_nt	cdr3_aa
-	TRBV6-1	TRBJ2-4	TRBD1	TGTGCCAGCCGAGGACAGGGACTGGCCAAAAACATTCAGTACTTC	CASRGQGLAKNIQYF
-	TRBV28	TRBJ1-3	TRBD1	TGTGCCAGCAGGGAGGGACAGGGGGTCCGAAACACCATATATTTT	CASREGQGVRNTIYF
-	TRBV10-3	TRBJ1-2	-	TGTGCCATCCGCTCGGAGGGCCCCTTCTATGGCTACACCTTC	CAIRSEGPFYGYTF
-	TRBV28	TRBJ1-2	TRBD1	TGTGCCAGCAGTTTGCGGGACAGGGTGTCCTATGGCTACACCTTC	CASSLRDRVSYGYTF
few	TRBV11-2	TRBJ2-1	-	TGTGCCAGCAGCTCTCGCAATGAGCAGTTCTTC	CASSSRNEQFF
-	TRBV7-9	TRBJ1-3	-	TGTGCCAGCAGCCCCACAGGATCCTCTGGAAACACCATATATTTT	CASSPTGSSGNTIYF
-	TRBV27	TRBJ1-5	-	TGTGCCAGCAGACAGGGTCCGGATCAGCCCCAGCATTTT	CASRQGPDQPQHF
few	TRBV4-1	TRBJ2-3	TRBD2	TGCGCCAGCAGCCAAGATAGGCTAGCGGGTGCGCAGTATTTT	CASSQDRLAGAQYF
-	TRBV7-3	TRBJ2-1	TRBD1	TGTGCCAGCAGCCTCCTAGAGGGGGCAAGGAAAAGAAATGAGCAGTTCTTC	CASSLLEGARKRNEQFF
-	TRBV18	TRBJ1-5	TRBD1	TGTGCCAGCTCCCAGGGACAGGGAGCGTATCAGCCCCAGCATTTT	CASSQGQGAYQPQHF
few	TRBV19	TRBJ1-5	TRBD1	TGTGCCAGTAGCACTACAGGGGGGAACTTCAATCAGCCCCAGCATTTT	CASSTTGGNFNQPQHF
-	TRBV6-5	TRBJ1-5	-	TGTGCCAGCAGTTACTCCCGCGGAAATCAGCCCCAGCATTTT	CASSYSRGNQPQHF
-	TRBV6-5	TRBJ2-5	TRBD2	TGTGCCAGCAGATTAGCGGGGGGGCGTGAGACCCAGTACTTC	CASRLAGGRETQYF
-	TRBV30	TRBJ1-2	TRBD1	TGTGCCTGGAGCGGAGGGGGCGTCGGTGATGGCTACACCTTC	CAWSGGGVGDGYTF
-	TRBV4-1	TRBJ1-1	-	TGCGCCAGCAGCCAAGATAGTGCTGAAGCTTTCTTT	CASSQDSAEAFF
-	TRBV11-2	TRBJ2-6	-	TGTGCCAGCAGCTTATTGGGGGGGCTAGGGGCCAACGTCCTGACTTTC	CASSLLGGLGANVLTF
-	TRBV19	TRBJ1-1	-	TGTGCCAGTAGTCCGTCCCAGGGAACCCGGGCTGAAGCTTTCTTT	CASSPSQGTRAEAFF
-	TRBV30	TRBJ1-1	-	TGTGCCGGGACCGACATGAACACTGAAGCTTTCTTT	CAGTDMNTEAFF
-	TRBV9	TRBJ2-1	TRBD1	TGTGCCAGCAGCGTAGGGGACAGACACTACAATGAGCAGTTCTTC	CASSVGDRHYNEQFF
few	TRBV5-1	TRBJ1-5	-	TGCGCCAGCAGCTTGGACGGTTATAGCAATCAGCCCCAGCATTTT	CASSLDGYSNQPQHF
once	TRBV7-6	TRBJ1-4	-	TGTGCCAGCAGTTTAGGGGCAGGCGTGAATGAAAAACTGTTTTTT	CASSLGAGVNEKLFF
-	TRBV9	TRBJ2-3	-	TGTGCCAGCAGCTCCCAGGGGGGACTCCGCACGGAAGATACGCAGTATTTT	CASSSQGGLRTEDTQYF
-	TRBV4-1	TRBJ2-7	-	TGCGCCAGCAGCCCTCAGGACAGTTTTGAGCAGTACTTC	CASSPQDSFEQYF
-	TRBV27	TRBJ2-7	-	TGTGCCAGCAGTTTATCGACTGACTCCTACGAGCAGTACTTC	CASSLSTDSYEQYF
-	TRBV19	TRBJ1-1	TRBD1	TGTGCCAGTAGTCTCCTGACAGGGTTCACTGAAGCTTTCTTT	CASSLLTGFTEAFF
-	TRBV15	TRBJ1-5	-	TGTGCCACCAGCGGACAGTCGAATCAGCCCCAGCATTTT	CATSGQSNQPQHF
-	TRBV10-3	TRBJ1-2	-	TGTGCCATCATGAGGGAGGACTATGGCTACACCTTC	CAIMREDYGYTF
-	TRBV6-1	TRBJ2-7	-	TGTGCCAGCAGCTACCAGGGAAAGGTTACCTACGAGCAGTACTTC	CASSYQGKVTYEQYF
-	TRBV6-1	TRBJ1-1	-	TGTGCCAGCAGTGAAGGCGGATATGAAGCTTTCTTT	CASSEGGYEAFF
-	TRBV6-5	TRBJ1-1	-	TGTGCCAGCAGTGAACGGACTGAAGCTTTCTTT	CASSERTEAFF
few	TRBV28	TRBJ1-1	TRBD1	TGTGCCAGCAGCCCATATACAGGGGGCCGCGGGATGAACACTGAAGCTTTCTTT	CASSPYTGGRGMNTEAFF
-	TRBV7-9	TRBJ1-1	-	TGTGCCAGCAGCTTAGTGGAACTAAGGTTAACTGAAGCTTTCTTT	CASSLVELRLTEAFF
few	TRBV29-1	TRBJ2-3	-	TGCAGCGTTCTAGGAAGAGGAGGGCAAGATACGCAGTATTTT	CSVLGRGGQDTQYF
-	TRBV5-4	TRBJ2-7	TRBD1	TGTGCCAGCAGCCCCCGTAGGGGGCACTCCTACGAGCAGTACTTC	CASSPRRGHSYEQYF
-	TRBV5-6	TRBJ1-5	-	TGTGCCAGCAGCTTGGGTCAGGGTTCTAGCAATCAGCCCCAGCATTTT	CASSLGQGSSNQPQHF
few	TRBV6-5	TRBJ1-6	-	TGTGCCAGCAGTTTGCCTCCGACAGGACGGAATTCACCCCTCCACTTT	CASSLPPTGRNSPLHF
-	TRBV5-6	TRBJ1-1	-	TGTGCCAGCAGCTGGCCCACAGGGAGAGACACTGAAGCTTTCTTT	CASSWPTGRDTEAFF
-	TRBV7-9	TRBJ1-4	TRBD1	TGTGCCAGCAGCTACCCCGGGACAGGGGGCAGGGAAAAACTGTTTTTT	CASSYPGTGGREKLFF
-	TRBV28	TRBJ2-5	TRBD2	TGTGCCAGCCGTACTCTAGCGGTCCAAGAGACCCAGTACTTC	CASRTLAVQETQYF
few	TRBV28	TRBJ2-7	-	TGTGCCAGCAGTTTCCTCTATGGGGCCGTTACCTACGAGCAGTACTTC	CASSFLYGAVTYEQYF
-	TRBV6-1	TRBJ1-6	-	TGTGCCAGCAGTGAAGTGGGGGGTAATTCACCCCTCCACTTT	CASSEVGGNSPLHF
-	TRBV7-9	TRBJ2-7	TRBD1	TGTGCCAGCAGCTTAGCAGGCGACAGGGGTCGCCACGAGCAGTACTTC	CASSLAGDRGRHEQYF
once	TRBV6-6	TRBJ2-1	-	TGTGCCAGCAGTTACTCTAGCGGTCCCTACAATGAGCAGTTCTTC	CASSYSSGPYNEQFF
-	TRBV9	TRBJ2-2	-	TGTGCCAGCAGCGTGGCAGGTACGAACACCGGGGAGCTGTTTTTT	CASSVAGTNTGELFF
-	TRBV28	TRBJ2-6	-	TGTGCCAGCAGTCAGAAGGGGTGGGGGGCCAACGTCCTGACTTTC	CASSQKGWGANVLTF
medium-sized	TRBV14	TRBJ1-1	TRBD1	TGTGCCAGCAGCCTACAGGGGGCGGTTGGCACTGAAGCTTTCTTT	CASSLQGAVGTEAFF